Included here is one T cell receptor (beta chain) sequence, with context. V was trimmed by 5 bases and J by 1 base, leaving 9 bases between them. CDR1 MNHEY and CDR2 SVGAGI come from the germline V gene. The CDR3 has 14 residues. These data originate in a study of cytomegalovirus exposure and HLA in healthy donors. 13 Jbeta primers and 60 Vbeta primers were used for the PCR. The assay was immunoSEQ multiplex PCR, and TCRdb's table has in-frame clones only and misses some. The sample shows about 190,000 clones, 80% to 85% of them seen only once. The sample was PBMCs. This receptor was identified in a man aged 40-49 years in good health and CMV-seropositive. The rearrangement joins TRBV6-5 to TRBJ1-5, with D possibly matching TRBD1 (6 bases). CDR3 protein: CASSHTGSNQPQHF. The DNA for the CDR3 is TGTGCCAGCAGTCATACAGGGAGCAATCAGCCCCAGCATTTT.